Listed here are 10 T cell receptor beta chains from one sample, sequenced in a study of T cell repertoires in cytomegalovirus infection. TCRdb itself ran the reads through MiXCR, one entry per CDR3 protein. The sample records some 680,000 distinct CDR3 sequences, 35% being singletons. Input material: PBMCs. Receptors were obtained from a human donor in good health (CMV status not recorded). Some clones in this sample may be carry-over from other donors' samples.

The rearrangement links TRBV4-1 to TRBJ2-3; 12 bases are a match to TRBD2. Germline V CDR1 and CDR2: MGHRA, YSYEKL. Trimming cost V 0 bases and J 4 bases; bases outside gene matches: 5. The CDR3 consists of 17 residues. CDR3 DNA sequence: TGCGCCAGCAGCCAAGATCACCTAGCGGGAGGGCCAGATACGCAGTATTTT. It codes for CASSQDHLAGGPDTQYF.

The chain is built from TRBV4-1 and TRBJ1-4, with 8 bases fitting TRBD1. V lost 4 bases and J lost 7; bases outside the gene matches: 8. Germline CDR1 MGHRA, CDR2 YSYEKL. The CDR3 has 15 amino acids. This CDR3 reads CASSPRSGGSEKLFF. The CDR3 DNA is TGCGCCAGCAGCCCCCGTTCAGGGGGCTCTGAAAAACTGTTTTTT.

V usage is TRBV7-9 and J usage is TRBJ2-7; 12 bases are a match to TRBD2. J was trimmed by 3 bases and V by 3 bases; bases with no gene match: 3. The CDR3 is 15 amino acids. CDR1 and CDR2 (germline): SEHNR, FQNEAQ (reference sequence). Written as DNA, the CDR3 is TGTGCCAGCAGCTTCACTAGCGGGAGGCTCTACGAGCAGTACTTC. It encodes CASSFTSGRLYEQYF.

The chain recombines TRBV20-1 with TRBJ2-7; D is perhaps TRBD2 (6 bases). The CDR3 runs to 12 residues. V was shortened by 6 bases and J by 0 bases, with 9 bases between the two germline ends. CDR1 DFQATT and CDR2 SNEGSKA come from the germline V gene (reference sequence). The CDR3: CSARESSYEQYF. CDR3 DNA: TGCAGTGCCCGGGAGAGCTCCTACGAGCAGTACTTC.

This sequence joins TRBV5-1 and TRBJ2-3; no firm D call. Trimming stripped 6 bases from V and 1 base from J, with 15 bases between. The germline V gene has CDR1 SGHRS and CDR2 YFSETQ. The CDR3 consists of 15 residues. The CDR3 bases are TGCGCCAGCACCCGCCTGAATGGACGCACAGATACGCAGTATTTT. Amino acid sequence: CASTRLNGRTDTQYF. The full variable domain, completed using reference TRBV5-1 and TRBJ2-3, is KAGVTQTPRYLIKTRGQQVTLSCSPISGHRSVSWYQQTPGQGLQFLFEYFSETQRNKGNFPGRFSGRQFSNSRSEMNVSTLELGDSALYLCASTRLNGRTDTQYFGPGTRLTVL.

The V gene is TRBV28, the J gene TRBJ2-7; D remains ambiguous. The V gene's germline CDR1 is MDHEN and CDR2 SYDVKM. CDR3 length: 12 amino acids. Trimming removed 7 bases at V and 6 bases at J, with 13 bases between. CDR3: CASNSPTVEQYF. The CDR3 DNA reads TGTGCCAGCAATTCCCCGACGGTCGAGCAGTACTTC.

The V and J genes are TRBV4-1 and TRBJ1-2; 11 positions agree with TRBD1. Germline assignment: CDR1 MGHRA and CDR2 YSYEKL. Losses at the gene ends were 7 bases for V and 4 bases for J; bases not matched to a gene: 8. This CDR3 spans 15 amino acids. CDR3: CASTVGQGAVYGYTF. The CDR3 region has the DNA TGCGCCAGCACCGTTGGACAGGGGGCGGTCTATGGCTACACCTTC.

The V call is TRBV20-1, the J call TRBJ2-5; possible D gene TRBD1, 6 bases. This CDR3 has 13 amino acids. The V end was cut by 5 bases, the J end by 3 bases, with 13 bases between. The germline gives CDR1 DFQATT, CDR2 SNEGSKA (reference sequence). CDR3 DNA sequence: TGCAGTGCTCTTCAGGGGTATGAAGAGACCCAGTACTTC. This encodes CSALQGYEETQYF.

In this sample, this clonotype turned up once. At one boundary the junction diverges from the germline segment, which might be a read error. The chain joins TRBV11-2 to TRBJ1-1; D uncertain. CDR1 is SGHAT, CDR2 FQNNGV, per germline. CDR3 length: 13 amino acids. DNA for the CDR3: TGTGTCAGCAGCTTTATGGAGAACACTGAAGCTTTCTTT. Translated: CVSSFMENTEAFF.

This clonotype was recorded a few times. The gene calls are TRBV12-3 or TRBV12-4 and TRBJ2-4; 8 bases match TRBD1. The CDR3 totals 18 residues. Germline trimming cut 6 bases from V and 2 bases from J; bases unmatched to any gene: 15. As DNA, the CDR3 is TGTGCCAGCAGCCCTGAAACCCGGGGGACAGGAACCAAAAACATTCAGTACTTC. Its protein is CASSPETRGTGTKNIQYF.